What follows is one T cell receptor beta chain and its context. Its antigen is as yet unknown. The sample comes from a study of identifying expanded T cells in peripheral blood. Study-level findings and limits: Technical replicates showed approximately 1.2 changed clones; approximately 2 weeks roughly 18; four weeks 19.

Clones were read by immunoSEQ multiplex PCR, and TCRdb kept only the in-frame ones, dropping some. The repertoire has about 58,000 clones, about 92% of them found once; the top ten carry around 3.5%. This CDR3 region has 14 residues. Germline V gives CDR1 SGHRS, CDR2 YFSETQ. Trimming pared 2 bases from V and 3 bases from J, leaving 11 bases between. The clonotype was recovered from a person between 18 and 70 years old in good health. The V and J genes are TRBV5-1 and TRBJ2-5, with a possible D match to TRBD1 (6 bases). What was sequenced was blood. CDR3 nucleotide sequence: TGCGCCAGCAGCTTTCAAGCAGGGGAAGAGACCCAGTACTTC. This encodes CASSFQAGEETQYF.